The clone carrying this T cell receptor beta chain was seen once. The antigen is not known. Measured with immunoSEQ multiplex PCR; TCRdb has only the in-frame clones, and not every one. The sample includes 90,000 to 150,000 clones, about 86% of them seen just once. This CDR3 is built from 13 residues. V dropped 0 bases and J dropped 4 bases, with 4 bases sitting between them. Germline V gene sequence: CDR1 SGHRS, CDR2 YFSETQ. The data originate from a study of T cell responses to AZD1222 COVID-19 vaccine. Study results and caveats: Spike-specific TCR breadth and depth both grew after two AZD1222 doses.

This receptor was taken from an adult who received the AZD1222 COVID-19 vaccine. J is TRBJ2-2 and V is TRBV5-1; no clear D gene. The sample consisted of peripheral blood, taken 28 days after the second AZD1222 dose. The CDR3 nucleotides read TGCGCCAGCAGCTTGGGGAGCACCGGGGAGCTGTTTTTT. It codes for CASSLGSTGELFF.